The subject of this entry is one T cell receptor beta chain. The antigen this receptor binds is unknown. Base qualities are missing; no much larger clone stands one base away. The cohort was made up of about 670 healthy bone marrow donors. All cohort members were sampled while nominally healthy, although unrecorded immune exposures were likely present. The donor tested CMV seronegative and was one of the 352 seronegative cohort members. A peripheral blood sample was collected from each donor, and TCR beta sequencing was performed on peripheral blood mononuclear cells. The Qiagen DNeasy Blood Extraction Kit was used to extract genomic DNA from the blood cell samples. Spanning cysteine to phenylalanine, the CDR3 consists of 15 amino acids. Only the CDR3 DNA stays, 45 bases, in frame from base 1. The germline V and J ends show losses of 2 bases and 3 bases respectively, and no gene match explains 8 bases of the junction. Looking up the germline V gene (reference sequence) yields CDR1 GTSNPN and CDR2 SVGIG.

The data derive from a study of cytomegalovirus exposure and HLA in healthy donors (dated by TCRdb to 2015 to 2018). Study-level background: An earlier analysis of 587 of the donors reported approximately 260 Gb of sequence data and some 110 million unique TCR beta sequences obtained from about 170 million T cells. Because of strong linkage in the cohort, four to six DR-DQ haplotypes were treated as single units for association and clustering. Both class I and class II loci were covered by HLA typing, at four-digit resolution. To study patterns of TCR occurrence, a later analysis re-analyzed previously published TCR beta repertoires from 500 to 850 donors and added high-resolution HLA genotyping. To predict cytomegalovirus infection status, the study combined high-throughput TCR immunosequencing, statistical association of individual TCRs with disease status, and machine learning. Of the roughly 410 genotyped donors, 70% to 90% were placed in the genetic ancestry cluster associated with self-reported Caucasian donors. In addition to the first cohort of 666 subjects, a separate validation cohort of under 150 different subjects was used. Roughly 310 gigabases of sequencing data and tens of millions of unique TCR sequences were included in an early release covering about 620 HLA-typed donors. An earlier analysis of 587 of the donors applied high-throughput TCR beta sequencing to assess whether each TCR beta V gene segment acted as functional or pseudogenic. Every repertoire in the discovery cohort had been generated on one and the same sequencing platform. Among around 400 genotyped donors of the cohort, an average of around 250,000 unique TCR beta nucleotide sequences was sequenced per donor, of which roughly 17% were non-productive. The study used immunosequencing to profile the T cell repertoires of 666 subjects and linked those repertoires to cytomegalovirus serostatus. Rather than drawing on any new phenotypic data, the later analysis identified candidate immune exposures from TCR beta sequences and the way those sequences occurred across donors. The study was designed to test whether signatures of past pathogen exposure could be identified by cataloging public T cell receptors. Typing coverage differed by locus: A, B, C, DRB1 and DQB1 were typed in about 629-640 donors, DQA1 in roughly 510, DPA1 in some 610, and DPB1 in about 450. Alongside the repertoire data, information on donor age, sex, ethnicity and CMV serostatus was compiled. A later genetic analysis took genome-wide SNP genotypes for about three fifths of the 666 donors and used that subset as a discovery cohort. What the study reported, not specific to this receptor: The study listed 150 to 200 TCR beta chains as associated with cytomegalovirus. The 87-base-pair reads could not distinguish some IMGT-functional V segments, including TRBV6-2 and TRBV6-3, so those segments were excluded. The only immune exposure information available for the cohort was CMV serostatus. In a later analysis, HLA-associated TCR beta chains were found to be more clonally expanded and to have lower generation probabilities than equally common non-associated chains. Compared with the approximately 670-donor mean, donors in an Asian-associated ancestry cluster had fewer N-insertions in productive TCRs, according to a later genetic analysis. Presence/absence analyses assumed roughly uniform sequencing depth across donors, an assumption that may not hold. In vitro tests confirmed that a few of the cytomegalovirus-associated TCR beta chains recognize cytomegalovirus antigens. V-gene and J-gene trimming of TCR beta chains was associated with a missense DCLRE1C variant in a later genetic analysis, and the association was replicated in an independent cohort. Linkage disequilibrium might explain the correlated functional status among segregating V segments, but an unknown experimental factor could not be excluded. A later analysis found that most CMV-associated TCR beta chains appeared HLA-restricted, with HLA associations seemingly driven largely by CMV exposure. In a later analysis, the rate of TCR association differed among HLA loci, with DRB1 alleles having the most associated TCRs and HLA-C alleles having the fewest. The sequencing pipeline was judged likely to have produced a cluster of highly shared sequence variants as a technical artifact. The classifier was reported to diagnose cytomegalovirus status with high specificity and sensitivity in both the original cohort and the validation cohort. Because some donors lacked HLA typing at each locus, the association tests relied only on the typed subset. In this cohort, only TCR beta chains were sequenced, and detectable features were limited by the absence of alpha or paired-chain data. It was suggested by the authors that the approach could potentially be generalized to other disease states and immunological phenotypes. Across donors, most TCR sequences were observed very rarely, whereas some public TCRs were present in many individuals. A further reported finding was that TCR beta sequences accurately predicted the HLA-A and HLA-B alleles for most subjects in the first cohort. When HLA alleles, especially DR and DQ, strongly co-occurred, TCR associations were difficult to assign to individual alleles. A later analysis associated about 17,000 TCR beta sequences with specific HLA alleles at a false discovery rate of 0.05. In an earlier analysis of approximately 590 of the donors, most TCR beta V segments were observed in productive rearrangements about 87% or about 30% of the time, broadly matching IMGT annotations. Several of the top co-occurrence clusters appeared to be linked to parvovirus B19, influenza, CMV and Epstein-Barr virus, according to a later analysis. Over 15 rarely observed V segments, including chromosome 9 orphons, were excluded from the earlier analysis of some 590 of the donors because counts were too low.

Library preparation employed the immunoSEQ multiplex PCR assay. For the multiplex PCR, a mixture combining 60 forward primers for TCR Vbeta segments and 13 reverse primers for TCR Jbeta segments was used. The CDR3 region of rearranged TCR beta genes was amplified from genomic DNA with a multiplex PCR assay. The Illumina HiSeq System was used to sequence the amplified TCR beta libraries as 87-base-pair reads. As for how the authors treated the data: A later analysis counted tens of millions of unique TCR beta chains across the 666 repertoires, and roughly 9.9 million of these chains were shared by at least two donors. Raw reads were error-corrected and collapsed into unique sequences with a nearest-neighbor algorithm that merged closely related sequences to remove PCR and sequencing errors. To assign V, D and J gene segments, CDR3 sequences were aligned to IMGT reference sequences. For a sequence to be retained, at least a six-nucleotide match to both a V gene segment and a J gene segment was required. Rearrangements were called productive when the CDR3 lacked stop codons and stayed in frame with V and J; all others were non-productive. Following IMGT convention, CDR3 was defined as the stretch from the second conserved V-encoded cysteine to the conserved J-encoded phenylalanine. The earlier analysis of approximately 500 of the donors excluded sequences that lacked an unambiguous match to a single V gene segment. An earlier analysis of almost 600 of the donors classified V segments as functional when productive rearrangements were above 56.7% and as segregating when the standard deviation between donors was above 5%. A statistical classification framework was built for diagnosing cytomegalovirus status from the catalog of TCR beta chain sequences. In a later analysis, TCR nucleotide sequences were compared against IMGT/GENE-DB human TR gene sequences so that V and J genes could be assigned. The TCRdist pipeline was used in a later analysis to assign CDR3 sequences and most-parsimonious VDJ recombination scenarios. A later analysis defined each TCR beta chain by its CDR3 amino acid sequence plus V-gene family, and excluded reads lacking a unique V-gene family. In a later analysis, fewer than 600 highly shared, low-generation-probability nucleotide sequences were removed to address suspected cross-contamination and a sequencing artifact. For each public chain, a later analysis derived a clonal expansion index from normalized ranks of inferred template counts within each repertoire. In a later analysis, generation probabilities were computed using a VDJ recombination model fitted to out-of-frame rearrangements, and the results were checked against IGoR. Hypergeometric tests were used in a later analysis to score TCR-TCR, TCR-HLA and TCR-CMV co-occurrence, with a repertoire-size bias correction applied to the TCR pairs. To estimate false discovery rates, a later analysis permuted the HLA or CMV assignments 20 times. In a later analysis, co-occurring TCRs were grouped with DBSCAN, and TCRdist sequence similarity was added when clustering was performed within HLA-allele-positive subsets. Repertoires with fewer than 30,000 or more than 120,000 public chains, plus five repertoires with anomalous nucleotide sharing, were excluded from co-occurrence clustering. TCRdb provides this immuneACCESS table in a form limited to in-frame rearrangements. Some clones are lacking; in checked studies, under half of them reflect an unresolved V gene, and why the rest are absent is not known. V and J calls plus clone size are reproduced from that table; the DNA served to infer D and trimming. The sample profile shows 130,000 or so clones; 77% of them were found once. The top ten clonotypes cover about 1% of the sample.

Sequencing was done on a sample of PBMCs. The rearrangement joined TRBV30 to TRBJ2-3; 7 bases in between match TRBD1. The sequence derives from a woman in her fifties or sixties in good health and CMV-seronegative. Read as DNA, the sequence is TGTGCCTGGAGTATCGGGACAGTCGGTACAGATACGCAGTATTTT. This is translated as CAWSIGTVGTDTQYF.